The next 20 T cell receptor beta chains were all read from a single sample in a study of T cells in localized non-small cell lung cancer. This table comes from immunoSEQ multiplex PCR, and its TCRdb copy is limited to in-frame clones, with some not included. The repertoire consists of more than 12,000 clones, with more than 80% occurring once and the leading ten covering approximately 4%. The sequencing here drew on peripheral blood, taken before any cancer treatment. These receptors all come from a woman aged 35 to 70 with stage I lung adenocarcinoma.

This clone was recorded a few times. The gene calls are TRBV5-6 and TRBJ2-3, with D possibly being TRBD2 (6 bases). Germline values: CDR1 SGHDT, CDR2 YYEEEE. V was cut by 0 bases and J by 4 bases, with 9 bases left in between. The CDR3 is 14 residues long. The CDR3 DNA is TGTGCCAGCAGCTTGGGGCGGGGACCAGATACGCAGTATTTT. Amino acids: CASSLGRGPDTQYF.

The chain employs TRBV7-9 and TRBJ1-3; D gene unclear. CDR3 length: 11 amino acids. The V end was cut by 7 bases, the J end by 16 bases, with 17 bases between. CDR1 and CDR2 (germline): SEHNR, FQNEAQ (reference sequence). This CDR3 reads CASTPETPGYF. As DNA, the CDR3 is TGTGCCAGCACACCCGAAACGCCGGGGTATTTT.

This clone has only one observation. The chain uses TRBV7-6 and TRBJ2-2, with D possibly matching TRBD1 (5 bases). The CDR3 has 14 residues. The V end was cut by 1 base, the J end by 5 bases, with 8 bases between. Germline V lookup: CDR1 SGHVS, CDR2 FNYEAQ. The CDR3 protein is CASSLDPGTGELFF. CDR3 sequence (DNA): TGTGCCAGCAGCTTAGATCCAGGGACCGGGGAGCTGTTTTTT. The full variable domain, with the rest looked up from reference TRBV7-6 and TRBJ2-2, is GAGVSQSPRYKVTKRGQDVALRCDPISGHVSLYWYRQALGQGPEFLTYFNYEAQQDKSGLPNDRFSAERPEGSISTLTIQRTEQRDSAMYRCASSLDPGTGELFFGEGSRLTVL.

This chain joins TRBV30 and TRBJ1-2; 10 nucleotides match TRBD1. This CDR3 has 16 residues. V lost 3 bases, J lost 2 bases, and 9 bases stayed unmatched. Per germline, CDR1 GTSNPN and CDR2 SVGIG (reference sequence). CDR3 amino acids: CAWREKGDRGNYGYTF. For the CDR3, the DNA is TGTGCCTGGAGGGAGAAGGGGGACAGGGGCAACTATGGCTACACCTTC.

This rearrangement joins TRBV19 to TRBJ1-1; D call uncertain. CDR1 is LNHDA and CDR2 is SQIVND in the germline V gene (reference sequence). The CDR3 is made up of 13 amino acids. V shed 6 bases and J shed 0 bases, with 8 bases lying between them. The CDR3 coding sequence is TGTGCCAGTAGCTGGGTAATGAACACTGAAGCTTTCTTT. This encodes CASSWVMNTEAFF.

J is TRBJ2-5 and V is TRBV9; possibly TRBD2 for D (5 bases). V lost 1 base and J lost 2, with 24 bases in between. Germline CDR1 reads SGDLS; CDR2 reads YYNGEE. This CDR3 region has 19 residues. This chain's CDR3 is CASSVNSGSGTLGQETQYF. The DNA of the CDR3 is TGTGCCAGCAGCGTAAATTCGGGAAGCGGCACCCTGGGGCAAGAGACCCAGTACTTC. The whole variable domain, filled in from reference TRBV9 and TRBJ2-5, reads DSGVTQTPKHLITATGQRVTLRCSPRSGDLSVYWYQQSLDQGLQFLIQYYNGEERAKGNILERFSAQQFPDLHSELNLSSLELGDSALYFCASSVNSGSGTLGQETQYFGPGTRLLVL.

The gene calls are TRBV19 and TRBJ1-6, with a tentative D call TRBD1 (5 bases). CDR1 and CDR2 from the germline V gene are LNHDA and SQIVND (reference sequence). V was cut by 5 bases and J by 9 bases, with 14 bases left in between. This CDR3 is built from 14 residues. DNA of the CDR3: TGTGCCAGTAGTTTCCAGGGTGGCGGTTCACCCCTCCACTTT. Amino acid sequence: CASSFQGGGSPLHF.

The rearrangement links TRBV30 to TRBJ1-1, with D tentatively TRBD1 (6 bases). V was trimmed by 6 bases and J by 1 base, leaving 15 bases between them. This CDR3 is 14 amino acids long. CDR1 and CDR2 from the germline V gene are GTSNPN and SVGIG (reference sequence). The CDR3 DNA is TGTGCCTGTACCCTGGACAGTTCGAACACTGAAGCTTTCTTT. Translating gives CACTLDSSNTEAFF.

This clone was detected only once. The rearrangement uses TRBV11-2 and TRBJ2-5; D gene ambiguous. Germline values: CDR1 SGHAT, CDR2 FQNNGV. The V end was cut by 3 bases, the J end by 4 bases, with 9 bases between. CDR3 size: 13 residues. The CDR3 nucleotides read TGTGCCAGCAGCTTCGGCAGGATAGAGACCCAGTACTTC. Its translation is CASSFGRIETQYF.

CDR3 amino acids: CASSPGHSREQYF. The CDR3 nucleotides read TGTGCCAGCTCACCCGGACACAGCCGGGAGCAGTACTTC. The genes are TRBV18 and TRBJ2-7; possible D gene TRBD1, 5 bases. Germline V gene data show CDR1 as KGHSH and CDR2 as LQKENI. There are 13 residues in the CDR3. V lost 3 bases and J 7 bases, leaving 13 bases between the germline ends.

The rearrangement joins TRBV19 to TRBJ2-3, with TRBD2 identical over 7 bases. Per germline, CDR1 LNHDA and CDR2 SQIVND (reference sequence). CDR3 length: 18 residues. The V gene end was trimmed by 0 bases and the J gene end by 0 bases; junction bases not matched to a gene: 9. The CDR3 protein is CASSIDDTSVFSTDTQYF. Here the CDR3 DNA reads TGTGCCAGTAGTATAGATGACACTAGCGTCTTTAGCACAGATACGCAGTATTTT.

The J gene is TRBJ1-6, the V gene TRBV30; 10 bases fit TRBD1. CDR1 is GTSNPN, CDR2 SVGIG, per germline (reference sequence). The CDR3 has 14 amino acids. The junction had 4 bases not matched to a gene; V was cut back by 2 bases and J by 9 bases. This chain's CDR3 is CAWSRGQGVSPLHF. Here the CDR3 DNA reads TGTGCCTGGAGTAGAGGACAGGGGGTTTCACCCCTCCACTTT.

The chain has TRBV15 and TRBJ2-5; TRBD2 matches 11 bases. V lost 0 bases, J lost 5 bases, and 8 bases stayed unmatched. Germline V gene sequence: CDR1 LNHNV, CDR2 YYDKDF (reference sequence). The CDR3 is made up of 17 amino acids. CDR3: CATSRDRFASGGETQYF. DNA of the CDR3: TGTGCCACCAGCAGAGATCGTTTTGCTAGCGGGGGGGAGACCCAGTACTTC.

The V gene is TRBV6-1, the J gene TRBJ1-1; perhaps TRBD1 as D (5 bases). V lost 6 bases, J lost 3 bases, and 14 bases lay in between. Germline V CDR1 and CDR2: MNHNS, SASEGT. The CDR3 totals 14 residues. Here the CDR3 DNA reads TGTGCCAGCAGGATGGGGGACTCCTACACTGAAGCTTTCTTT. This gives the protein CASRMGDSYTEAFF.

A single count supports this clone. V is TRBV7-2 and J is TRBJ2-6; D remains ambiguous. The CDR3 consists of 17 residues. The germline V gene has CDR1 SGHTA and CDR2 FQGNSA. Trimming removed 1 base at V and 0 bases at J, with 10 bases between. CDR3 DNA: TGTGCCAGCAGCTTAGACCCAAGGAGCTCTGGGGCCAACGTCCTGACTTTC. Its protein product is CASSLDPRSSGANVLTF.

This chain joins TRBV6-5 and TRBJ1-4, with D perhaps TRBD1 (6 bases). Trimming cost V 4 bases and J 7 bases, with 19 bases left between them. CDR3 length: 16 residues. CDR1 and CDR2 from the germline V gene are MNHEY and SVGAGI. The CDR3 DNA sequence: TGTGCCAGCAGTTTCCGGAGAACAGGGAAGGGTGAAAAACTGTTTTTT. Protein sequence: CASSFRRTGKGEKLFF.

V and J are TRBV14 and TRBJ2-5, with a tentative D call TRBD2 (6 bases). CDR3 length: 18 amino acids. V gave up 2 bases and J gave up 4 bases, with 23 bases separating them. CDR1 SGHDN and CDR2 FVKESK come from the germline V gene. CDR3 sequence: CASSQLRVGGLRGETQYF. For the CDR3, the DNA is TGTGCCAGCAGCCAACTGCGAGTTGGAGGGTTGAGAGGAGAGACCCAGTACTTC.

This clone was detected once. V usage is TRBV5-6 and J usage is TRBJ2-2, with no clear D. V was clipped by 2 bases and J by 7 bases, with 6 bases between them. The CDR3 is 12 residues long. The germline gives CDR1 SGHDT, CDR2 YYEEEE. The CDR3 DNA reads as TGTGCCAGCAGCTTTGGCTTCGGGGAGCTGTTTTTT. Translating it yields CASSFGFGELFF.

This CDR3 reads CASSLDLSSYNEQFF. CDR3 nucleotides: TGCGCCAGCAGCTTGGACCTTAGCTCCTACAATGAGCAGTTCTTC. The genes are TRBV5-1 and TRBJ2-1; D remains unclear. V was pared by 0 bases and J by 0 bases, with 7 bases between. This CDR3 has 15 residues. The germline CDR1 and CDR2 sequences are SGHRS and YFSETQ.

The genes are TRBV11-2 and TRBJ1-2; perhaps TRBD1 as D (6 bases). The CDR3 totals 16 residues. Between the trimmed V and J ends, which lost 2 bases and 4 bases, there was a span of 17 bases. Germline values: CDR1 SGHAT, CDR2 FQNNGV. The CDR3 DNA follows: TGTGCCAGCAGCTTATCGACAGGCGCCCAATCCTATGGCTACACCTTC. The encoded protein is CASSLSTGAQSYGYTF.